The 14 T cell receptor beta chains below come from one sample, sequenced in a study of immunodeficiency. These receptors are not linked to any known antigen. The method was immunoSEQ multiplex PCR; TCRdb's version includes in-frame clones alone and lacks a portion of them. The sample yields around 2,300 clones, about nine tenths seen once. Study results and caveats: Productive entropy and V-J pairing of CD4+ T cells looked alike across patients and controls.

Sequencing input: CD4+ T cells from blood. The receptors were sampled from a woman aged 18-29 years with POLD1 deficiency.

V gene TRBV5-1 combines with J gene TRBJ2-5; 13 bases align to TRBD2. Germline V CDR1 and CDR2: SGHRS, YFSETQ. J lost 4 bases, V lost 4 bases, and 7 bases had no gene match. The CDR3 loop spans 16 amino acids. The CDR3: CASSPPGLAGLETQYF. Written as DNA, the CDR3 is TGCGCCAGCAGCCCGCCGGGACTAGCGGGATTAGAGACCCAGTACTTC. The complete variable domain, with remaining parts taken from reference TRBV5-1 and TRBJ2-5, reads KAGVTQTPRYLIKTRGQQVTLSCSPISGHRSVSWYQQTPGQGLQFLFEYFSETQRNKGNFPGRFSGRQFSNSRSEMNVSTLELGDSALYLCASSPPGLAGLETQYFGPGTRLLVL.

The chain has TRBV6-5 and TRBJ2-7, with a tentative D call TRBD2 (6 bases). The ends were cut back, 5 bases at V and 0 bases at J, with 11 bases in the middle. This CDR3 spans 14 amino acids. Germline loops: CDR1 MNHEY, CDR2 SVGAGI. The CDR3 DNA reads as TGTGCCAGCAGTCGCAGCGGGTCCTCCTACGAGCAGTACTTC. It codes for CASSRSGSSYEQYF.

This chain uses TRBV7-9 with TRBJ2-7; TRBD2 matches at 9 bases. The CDR3 has 16 residues. CDR1 SEHNR and CDR2 FQNEAQ come from the germline V gene (reference sequence). V gave up 0 bases and J gave up 3 bases; unmatched junction bases: 6. The CDR3 DNA follows: TGTGCCAGCAGCTTAGCGTGGGGACTAGCAGACTACGAGCAGTACTTC. Translated, it gives CASSLAWGLADYEQYF.

This clone was detected only once. This rearrangement joins TRBV12-3 or TRBV12-4 to TRBJ1-2, with 8 nucleotides matching TRBD1. The CDR3 is 13 amino acids. The J segment lost 8 bases and the V segment lost 5 bases, leaving 7 bases of the junction unmatched. For the CDR3, the DNA is TGTGCCAGCAGTCCTCAGGGGGCTCACGGCTACACCTTC. Amino acids: CASSPQGAHGYTF.

The CDR3 sequence is CAWSVLVNTEAFF. For the CDR3, the DNA is TGTGCCTGGAGCGTATTGGTGAACACTGAAGCTTTCTTT. The rearrangement joins TRBV30 to TRBJ1-1; D remains ambiguous. The CDR3 length is 13 residues. Per germline, CDR1 GTSNPN and CDR2 SVGIG (reference sequence). V dropped 3 bases and J dropped 0 bases, with 8 bases sitting between them.

V gene TRBV3-1 (or the pseudogene TRBV3-2) combines with J gene TRBJ2-1; D remains unclear. The CDR3 extends over 15 amino acids. Germline CDR1 and CDR2: LGHDT and YNNKEL (reference sequence). V lost 1 base to trimming and J lost 9 bases, with 16 bases between them. CDR3 sequence: CASSQAPVPVGEQFF. In DNA form, the CDR3 reads TGTGCCAGCAGCCAAGCTCCGGTCCCCGTGGGTGAGCAGTTCTTC.

This clone was observed a handful of times. The chain couples TRBV24-1 to TRBJ1-2, with unresolved D. The CDR3 length is 14 residues. Per the germline V gene, CDR1 is KGHDR and CDR2 is SFDVKD. V was shortened by 8 bases and J by 3 bases, with 15 bases between the two germline ends. The DNA of the CDR3 is TGTGCCACCAACTCTCCACCACGGGACTATGGCTACACCTTC. Encoded protein: CATNSPPRDYGYTF.

The CDR3 coding sequence is TGTGCCAGCTCACGCCAAGAGACCCAGTACTTC. Amino acids: CASSRQETQYF. V usage is TRBV18 and J usage is TRBJ2-5; D is unresolved. The V gene lost 4 bases and the J gene lost 1 base, with 1 base spanning the gap. This CDR3 has 11 amino acids. In germline, CDR1 is KGHSH, CDR2 LQKENI.

For the CDR3, the DNA is TGTGCCAGCAGTTGGACTAGCAAGTACGAGCAGTACTTC. This translates into CASSWTSKYEQYF. The chain uses TRBV28 and TRBJ2-7, with 8 nucleotides matching TRBD2. V shed 4 bases and J 4 bases; nucleotides not matched to a gene: 3. The CDR3 covers 13 residues. CDR1 MDHEN and CDR2 SYDVKM come from the germline V gene.

This sequence joins TRBV2 and TRBJ2-5; 7 bases fit TRBD2. Germline V CDR1 and CDR2: SNHLY, FYNNEI. The CDR3 sequence is 13 residues long. CDR3 region: CAAGRERGETQYF. In DNA form, the CDR3 reads TGTGCGGCGGGGCGGGAGAGAGGAGAGACCCAGTACTTC.

The chain uses TRBV2 and TRBJ1-1; tentative D call: TRBD1 (5 bases). Looked up from germline, CDR1 is SNHLY and CDR2 is FYNNEI. This CDR3 has 13 amino acids. V lost 4 bases and J 0 bases, leaving 6 bases between the germline ends. The CDR3 region has the DNA TGTGCCAGCAGTGGGGGGGTGAACACTGAAGCTTTCTTT. Encoded protein: CASSGGVNTEAFF.

In its sample, this clone was seen once. The chain carries TRBV9 and TRBJ2-1, with 7 bases matching TRBD2. V shed 0 bases and J 3 bases; nucleotides not matched to a gene: 0. This CDR3 contains 14 residues. Germline assignment: CDR1 SGDLS and CDR2 YYNGEE. The CDR3 coding sequence is TGTGCCAGCAGCGTAGCTAGCGGCTACAATGAGCAGTTCTTC. It codes for CASSVASGYNEQFF.

The V and J genes are TRBV23-1 and TRBJ2-4; the D gene is possibly TRBD1 (6 bases). TRBV23-1 is filed as an ORF, its function uncertain. The CDR3 covers 14 residues. V lost 11 bases and J lost 0, with 14 bases in between. The CDR3 coding sequence is TGCGCCCGGATTACAGGGTTAGCCAAAAACATTCAGTACTTC. Residues: CARITGLAKNIQYF.

This chain connects TRBV18 to TRBJ2-1; D ambiguous. This CDR3 region has 11 residues. Trimming took off 2 bases at V and 6 bases at J, with 2 bases between the two ends. In germline, CDR1 is KGHSH, CDR2 LQKENI. In nucleotides, the CDR3 is TGTGCCAGCTCACCAAGCAATGAGCAGTTCTTC. It specifies CASSPSNEQFF.